Sequencing of this T cell receptor beta chain was carried out in a study of blood T cell repertoires in COVID-19 (dated by TCRdb to the early 2020s). Concerning the study at large: Samples covering the acute and convalescent phases of COVID-19 were provided by collaborators in the United States, Italy and Spain. The material from the prospective study consisted of cDNA or gDNA derived from T cells, B-cell-depleted T cells, or PBMCs. Subjects who had been exposed to COVID-19, were actively infected with it, or had recovered from it provided the deeply sampled blood TCRbeta repertoires that made up the dataset. The repertoires were released in a freely available public database meant as a resource for research on the immune response to SARS-CoV-2. The samples were drawn from two sources: the first 160 participants of the ongoing ImmuneRACE study, and 950 to 1,500 subjects contributed by 6 global collaborators. Sample metadata almost always included a de-identified subject ID, COVID-19 status, age in years and sex. Where available, HLA class I and class II types were obtained from metadata supplied by the sample provider rather than from assay-based typing. The investigation overall reported the following: Clinical and demographic metadata were provided uncurated, with the amount varying by source and participant.

With respect to this clone: No cognate antigen has been identified for it. No per-base quality is available; no much larger clone lies one base away.

TCRbeta CDR3 regions were amplified from genomic DNA by means of the immunoSEQ Assay, a bias-controlled multiplex PCR. The authors processed their data as follows. The number of nucleated cells in each sample was estimated from the amplification of reference gene primers within the assay. To quantify the absolute abundance of each unique TCRbeta CDR3 rearrangement, sequence reads were collapsed and filtered. Productive Simpson clonality was computed per sample as the square root of Simpson's diversity index over productive rearrangements. In TCRdb, the immuneACCESS table is reduced to in-frame sequences with V and J assigned. These tables do not hold every clone; where another copy was compared, an unresolved V gene accounts for under half, and the others remain unexplained. That table furnishes V, J and clone size, whereas the DNA furnished D and trimming. This sample holds 350,000 to 550,000 clones; roughly nine tenths were observed only once. Of the sample, nearly 2% is held by the ten largest clones.

In the prospective study, participants were roughly 18 to 90 years old, resided in about two dozen geographic areas of the United States, and were enrolled through a virtual design. Cohort assignment in the prospective study relied on participant-reported clinical history from a screening survey and a study questionnaire. In the prospective study, whole blood, serum and a nasopharyngeal or oropharyngeal swab were collected from each participant by mobile phlebotomists. Additional blood draws and questionnaires over an approximately two-month period could optionally be provided by prospective study participants. Before DNA extraction, blood samples from the prospective study were shipped at room temperature or frozen. The source is a woman under 30 with acute COVID-19. The sequencing sample was made of PBMCs or T cells enriched from blood (not recorded which).

DNA sequence: TGTGCCACCAGTGTCTTCGGGACACAAGGCCAACTGCTCCACTACGAGCAGTACTTC. The translation is CATSVFGTQGQLLHYEQYF. The chain links TRBV24-1 with TRBJ2-7; 6 matching bases give a weak D call of TRBD1. The CDR3 contains 19 residues, cysteine and phenylalanine counted. The kept DNA is CDR3 alone, 57 bases in frame from the first base. CDR1 KGHDR and CDR2 SFDVKD were looked up in the germline V gene. At the junction V is shortened by 5 bases and J by 3 bases, with 28 bases in between.